What follows are 26 T cell receptor beta chains derived from one specimen sequenced in a study of T-cell reconstitution after alpha-beta-depleted transplantation in children. Unique molecular identifiers were incorporated when the TCRbeta library was constructed. MiXCR, run by TCRdb on the PCR reads, gives a single entry per CDR3 protein. Altogether roughly 590,000 distinct CDR3 sequences are present, approximately 16% being singletons, with the ten largest covering approximately 1%. The specimen comprised PBMCs from the stem cell graft donor, sampled from the stem cell graft. Source of these receptors: a human donor who donated a stem cell graft to a child with acute myeloid leukemia.

The V gene is TRBV5-1, the J gene TRBJ2-6, with no clear D. Germline CDR1 is SGHRS and CDR2 is YFSETQ. Trimming removed 4 bases from V and 4 bases from J, with 9 bases in between. This CDR3 region has 14 residues. The CDR3 sequence: CASSPQNGANVLTF. The DNA for the CDR3 is TGCGCCAGCAGCCCCCAAAACGGGGCCAACGTCCTGACTTTC.

The chain carries TRBV27 and TRBJ2-1; unclear D gene. This CDR3 region has 13 residues. The germline V gene has CDR1 MNHEY and CDR2 SMNVEV (reference sequence). The V end lost 1 base, the J end lost 9 bases, and 10 bases lay between the germline ends. Here the CDR3 reads CASSLLGVGEQFF. CDR3 sequence (DNA): TGTGCCAGCAGTTTATTGGGCGTTGGTGAGCAGTTCTTC.

This rearrangement joins TRBV4-2 to TRBJ1-1; unclear D gene. Between the trimmed V and J ends, which lost 2 bases and 1 base, there was a span of 5 bases. The length of the CDR3 is 13 residues. Per germline, CDR1 LGHNA and CDR2 YNFKEQ. CDR3 region: CASSQTGNTEAFF. DNA for the CDR3: TGTGCCAGCAGCCAAACCGGGAACACTGAAGCTTTCTTT.

The chain links TRBV11-2 to TRBJ2-3, with TRBD2 matching over 10 bases. Trimming at V came to 5 bases and at J to 4 bases, leaving 9 bases not matched to a gene. Germline V gene data show CDR1 as SGHAT and CDR2 as FQNNGV. This CDR3 contains 16 residues. CDR3 nucleotides: TGTGCCAGCAGCGGAGAGGGAGCGGGGGGGGCAGATACGCAGTATTTT. This gives the protein CASSGEGAGGADTQYF.

The table lists this clonotype with many counts. The chain employs TRBV7-2 and TRBJ2-1, with TRBD2 identical over 10 bases. CDR1 and CDR2 from the germline V gene are SGHTA and FQGNSA. The V and J ends lost 5 bases and 4 bases, in that order; junction bases with no gene match: 2. CDR3 length: 14 residues. The chain's CDR3 is CASSVSGGYNEQFF. For the CDR3, the DNA is TGTGCCAGCAGCGTTAGCGGGGGGTACAATGAGCAGTTCTTC.

Ten or more counts support this clonotype. The chain joins TRBV12-3 or TRBV12-4 to TRBJ1-2; D might be TRBD1 (5 bases). V was cut by 6 bases and J by 3 bases, with 20 bases left in between. The CDR3 runs 16 residues. In DNA, the CDR3 is TGTGCCAGCAGACCAAATCAGGGAGTTCGTGACTATGGCTACACCTTC. Encoded protein: CASRPNQGVRDYGYTF.

Comments on this clonotype: Just one base apart from a much larger clone, this may be a read error. This sequence joins TRBV12-3 or TRBV12-4 and TRBJ1-2, with D possibly matching TRBD1 (5 bases). Trimming pared 8 bases from V and 3 bases from J, leaving 7 bases between. The CDR3 spans 11 residues. CDR3 in DNA: TGTGCCAGCGGGGCGGACTATGGCTACACCTTC. It is translated as CASGADYGYTF.

This chain links TRBV11-2 with TRBJ1-3; D is uncertain. The CDR3 sequence is 18 residues long. V was trimmed by 4 bases and J by 2 bases, leaving 21 bases between them. Germline-derived CDR1 and CDR2 are SGHAT and FQNNGV. The CDR3 region has the DNA TGTGCCAGCAGCTCGGCCCTCCCGATGGCCACCCCTGGAAACACCATATATTTT. It is translated as CASSSALPMATPGNTIYF.

This clonotype was seen many times. The rearrangement joins TRBV27 to TRBJ2-7, with 9 positions matching TRBD2. The CDR3 contains 17 residues. CDR1 and CDR2 (germline): MNHEY, SMNVEV (reference sequence). The J segment lost 2 bases and the V segment lost 3 bases, leaving 11 bases of the junction unmatched. The CDR3 DNA reads TGTGCCAGCAGTTTTATCTGGCGGGGGGGCCGAACCTACGAGCAGTACTTC. Protein product: CASSFIWRGGRTYEQYF.

The CDR3 sequence is CSAREMRRDYEQYF. CDR3 nucleotides: TGCAGTGCTAGAGAAATGCGGAGGGACTACGAGCAGTACTTC. This chain links TRBV20-1 with TRBJ2-7, with D possibly TRBD2 on 6 matching bases. Trimming removed 0 bases at V and 3 bases at J, with 12 bases between. Germline V gives CDR1 DFQATT, CDR2 SNEGSKA (reference sequence). The CDR3 runs to 14 residues.

This clonotype was observed many times. The chain couples TRBV5-1 to TRBJ1-1; TRBD1 is a possible D gene (5 bases). The CDR3 runs 14 residues. The germline CDR1 and CDR2 sequences are SGHRS and YFSETQ. Trimming removed 4 bases at V and 1 base at J, with 11 bases between. The CDR3 sequence: CASSGIGANTEAFF. The CDR3 DNA sequence: TGCGCCAGCAGCGGCATTGGGGCGAACACTGAAGCTTTCTTT.

At least ten counts were recorded for this clonotype. The V call is TRBV27, the J call TRBJ2-7; the match to TRBD2 covers 13 bases. The CDR3 is made up of 15 amino acids. The trim removed 5 bases at V and 7 bases at J, leaving 8 bases unmatched. Germline CDR1 is MNHEY and CDR2 is SMNVEV (reference sequence). DNA for the CDR3: TGTGCCAGCAGTCCCGGACTAGCGGGGGTGGGTGAGCAGTACGTC. It translates to CASSPGLAGVGEQYV.

This rearrangement joins TRBV12-3 or TRBV12-4 to TRBJ1-2; D gene unclear. Between the trimmed V and J ends, which lost 3 bases and 10 bases, there was a span of 9 bases. The CDR3 has 11 amino acids. In nucleotides, the CDR3 is TGTGCCAGCAGTTTTGGGCGGGACTACACCTTC. Translated, it gives CASSFGRDYTF.

V and J are TRBV25-1 and TRBJ1-2; 7 nucleotides line up with TRBD1. With 6 bases clipped from V and 1 base from J, the junction kept 5 bases outside the gene matches. The CDR3 has 14 amino acids. Germline lookup yields CDR1 MGHDK and CDR2 SYGVNS. The CDR3 DNA sequence: TGTGCCAGCAGCGGGACAGCCCATAACTATGGCTACACCTTC. As protein: CASSGTAHNYGYTF.

A few counts support this clonotype. The chain links TRBV7-2 to TRBJ2-3; D remains ambiguous. V lost 5 bases and J 2 bases, leaving 8 bases between the germline ends. Germline V lookup: CDR1 SGHTA, CDR2 FQGNSA. The CDR3 consists of 13 residues. As DNA, the CDR3 is TGTGCCAGCAGCCGGTCCGTCACAGATACGCAGTATTTT. Translating gives CASSRSVTDTQYF.

The rearrangement joins TRBV12-3 or TRBV12-4 to TRBJ1-5; a possible D gene is TRBD1 (6 bases). The CDR3 sequence is 19 residues long. CDR3 nucleotides: TGTACCTGCAGTTTAGAATCCGGGTTGGGGGGCCAAAGCAATCAGCCCCAGCATTTT. Its protein is CTCSLESGLGGQSNQPQHF.

This sequence joins TRBV2 and TRBJ2-1; TRBD1 matches 11 bases. CDR3 length equals 17 residues. V trimming: 10 bases; J trimming: 12 bases; junction bases outside the gene matches: 23. Germline V gives CDR1 SNHLY, CDR2 FYNNEI. CDR3 in amino acids: CATPGQGVLTLTAGQFF. In nucleotides, the CDR3 is TGTGCCACCCCGGGACAGGGGGTCCTAACGCTCACGGCGGGGCAGTTCTTC.

This clonotype was detected ten times or more. The CDR3 region is CSAFRDRGGSYEQYV. In DNA, the CDR3 is TGCAGTGCTTTTCGCGACAGGGGCGGCTCCTACGAGCAGTACGTC. The rearrangement joins TRBV20-1 to TRBJ2-7, with 8 bases that match TRBD1. This CDR3 comprises 15 residues. Germline CDR1 reads DFQATT; CDR2 reads SNEGSKA (reference sequence). V gave up 5 bases and J gave up 0 bases; unmatched junction bases: 9.

This clonotype was seen a few times. The rearrangement joins TRBV4-3 to TRBJ1-3, with D unresolved. The CDR3 length is 15 residues. CDR1 LGHNA and CDR2 YSLEER come from the germline V gene. The V gene lost 4 bases and the J gene lost 0 bases, with 10 bases spanning the gap. The chain's CDR3 is CASSRENHSGNTIYF. DNA of the CDR3: TGCGCCAGCAGCCGGGAGAATCACTCTGGAAACACCATATATTTT.

V and J are TRBV30 and TRBJ1-6; D may be TRBD1 (6 bases). Germline V CDR1 and CDR2: GTSNPN, SVGIG (reference sequence). Trimming shortened V by 5 bases and J by 9 bases, and 14 bases separated the two germline ends. The CDR3 consists of 13 residues. In DNA, the CDR3 is TGTGCCTGGCGACGACAGGATCTTTCACCCCTCCACTTT. Translated: CAWRRQDLSPLHF.

This clonotype was seen many times. The chain combines TRBV29-1 with TRBJ2-1, with D possibly being TRBD2 (5 bases). The CDR3 runs to 13 residues. The germline V gene encodes CDR1 SQVTM and CDR2 ANQGSEA. Trimming cost V 4 bases and J 6 bases, with 13 bases left between them. The CDR3 loop reads CSVVRAVRNEQFF. The CDR3 bases are TGCAGCGTTGTAAGAGCGGTTCGCAATGAGCAGTTCTTC.

V and J are TRBV12-3 or TRBV12-4 and TRBJ2-5; the match to TRBD1 covers 7 bases. V gave up 5 bases and J gave up 5 bases; unmatched junction bases: 8. This CDR3 region has 14 residues. CDR3 sequence (DNA): TGTGCCAGCAGTGCTACAGGGGTTCGGGAGACCCAGTACTTC. Its protein product is CASSATGVRETQYF.

With respect to this clonotype: A read error may be the cause here, since a much bigger clone is one base away. The V and J genes are TRBV12-3 or TRBV12-4 and TRBJ2-1; the match to TRBD2 covers 8 bases. Trimming at V came to 11 bases and at J to 2 bases, leaving 8 bases not matched to a gene. The CDR3 totals 14 residues. The CDR3 nucleotides are TGTGCCTGCGGACTTAGCGGGGCCTACAATGAGCAGTTCTTC. It codes for CACGLSGAYNEQFF.

Many counts were recorded for this clonotype. The rearrangement links TRBV7-2 to TRBJ2-7; D possibly corresponds to TRBD1 (6 bases). CDR1 is SGHTA and CDR2 is FQGNSA in the germline V gene. This CDR3 is built from 15 residues. The V end lost 5 bases, the J end lost 5 bases, and 19 bases lay between the germline ends. DNA of the CDR3: TGTGCCAGCAGCCTAGTGACGCAGGGGCCCAACGAGCAGTACTTC. It specifies CASSLVTQGPNEQYF.

The CDR3 coding sequence is TGTGCCAGCACCTCAGGGAAAAATCAGCCCCAGCATTTT. This sequence encodes CASTSGKNQPQHF. This chain uses TRBV28 with TRBJ1-5; a weak D match, TRBD1 (5 bases). Per germline, CDR1 MDHEN and CDR2 SYDVKM. Trimming left V 7 bases short and J 4 bases short, with 11 bases between. The CDR3 extends over 13 amino acids.

J is TRBJ2-5 and V is TRBV7-6, with 8 nucleotides matching TRBD1. The J segment lost 2 bases and the V segment lost 4 bases, leaving 3 bases of the junction unmatched. Germline V gives CDR1 SGHVS, CDR2 FNYEAQ. The CDR3 spans 14 residues. The CDR3 DNA is TGTGCCAGCAGCTCGACAGGGGAGCAAGAGACCCAGTACTTC. Amino acid sequence: CASSSTGEQETQYF.